This T cell receptor beta chain was captured in a study of tissue T cells after allogeneic stem cell transplantation. Time point reported: mouse harvest day 7 after allogeneic transplant. Each mouse received 10^7 T-cell-depleted marrow cells plus 10^6 splenic CD5+ T cells by tail vein. This mouse GVHD model was MHC-mismatched B6 to BALB/c, profiled day 7 or 14. Notes on this clone: The genes are named according to mouse.

Produced via immunoSEQ multiplex PCR; TCRdb's table is partial and in-frame only. The table has 5,500 to 7,000 clones, 40% to 50% seen once. The sequence derives from a female BALB/c mouse given C57BL/6 T cells with graft-versus-host disease after an allogeneic hematopoietic cell transplant. The sequenced sample was gut tissue.

CDR3 DNA (partial): TGTGCCAGCTCCCTCGGACTGGGGGACTATGCTGAGCAGTTC. This gives the protein CASSLGLGDYAEQF. From start to end, the CDR3 is CASSLGLGDYAEQFF. The chain uses TRBV12-2 and TRBJ2-1; 10 bases match TRBD2. The CDR3 extends 1 residue past the end of the read, so its final part is completed from the germline J gene. The CDR3 is 15 residues long. V lost 4 bases to trimming and J lost 2 bases; unmatched junction nucleotides: 4. The germline V gene has CDR1 SGHLS and CDR2 HYDKME.